One TCR beta chain is described in this entry. The sample is drawn from a study of T-cell reconstitution after alpha-beta-depleted transplantation in children. The CDR3 covers 15 residues. The J segment lost 7 bases and the V segment lost 3 bases, leaving 7 bases of the junction unmatched. Unique molecular identifiers were incorporated into the prepared TCRbeta library. TCRdb ran MiXCR on the PCR reads and lists one entry per CDR3 protein. The sample has approximately 590,000 distinct CDR3 sequences; about 10% are singletons. This TCR was sampled from a human donor who donated a stem cell graft to a child with acute myeloid leukemia. The rearrangement joins TRBV12-3 or TRBV12-4 to TRBJ2-1; TRBD1 matches at 9 bases. Specimen: PBMCs from the stem cell graft donor, collected from the stem cell graft. Written as DNA, the CDR3 is TGTGCCAGCAGTTTCAGACAGGGGGGTAAGAATGAGCAGTTCTTC. This sequence encodes CASSFRQGGKNEQFF.